This T cell receptor (beta chain) was profiled in a study of T cell changes during pregnancy in multiple sclerosis. Only in-frame clones appear in the TCRdb table, and some are missing; sequencing was by immunoSEQ multiplex PCR. The sample consists of about 50,000 clones, about 93% of them appearing once. Germline CDR1 is MNHEY and CDR2 is SVGAGI. The CDR3 totals 15 residues. V dropped 6 bases and J dropped 0; count of bases not matched to a gene: 4. The receptor's source is a female donor in good health, enrolled as a control in a pregnancy study. The chain employs TRBV6-5 and TRBJ1-5; 8 bases fit TRBD1. The sample was CD4+ T cells from peripheral blood mononuclear cells, taken after pregnancy. CDR3 DNA: TGTGCCAGCAGCTCGACAGGGGATAGCAATCAGCCCCAGCATTTT. It yields the protein CASSSTGDSNQPQHF.